This T cell receptor (beta chain) derives from a study of T cells after yellow fever vaccination. Findings and limits, study-wide: Abundant bulk-derived clonotypes could contaminate FACS-sorted repertoires.

This CDR3 is built from 16 residues. The germline V gene has CDR1 SGHNT and CDR2 YYREEE (reference sequence). Trimming stripped 2 bases from V and 0 bases from J, with 9 bases between. Points on this clonotype: Its antigen remains unidentified.

TCRdb re-analysed the 5' RACE reads in MiXCR, keeping a single row per CDR3 protein. Of hundreds of thousands of distinct CDR3 sequences detected, 6.2% appear once; the ten largest clones hold 15%. This sequence was found in a young man who received the YFV17D yellow fever vaccine. The chain recombines TRBV5-4 with TRBJ2-6; D could derive from TRBD1 or TRBD2 (6 bases each). This sample comprised PBMCs, obtained 5 days after the yellow fever booster vaccination. CDR3 bases: TGTGCCAGCAGCTTCGGGGGCGTCTCTGGGGCCAACGTCCTGACTTTC. Its protein is CASSFGGVSGANVLTF. Full variable domain (outside the CDR3, taken from reference TRBV5-4 and TRBJ2-6): ETGVTQSPTHLIKTRGQQVTLRCSSQSGHNTVSWYQQALGQGPQFIFQYYREEENGRGNFPPRFSGLQFPNYSSELNVNALELDDSALYLCASSFGGVSGANVLTFGAGSRLTVL.